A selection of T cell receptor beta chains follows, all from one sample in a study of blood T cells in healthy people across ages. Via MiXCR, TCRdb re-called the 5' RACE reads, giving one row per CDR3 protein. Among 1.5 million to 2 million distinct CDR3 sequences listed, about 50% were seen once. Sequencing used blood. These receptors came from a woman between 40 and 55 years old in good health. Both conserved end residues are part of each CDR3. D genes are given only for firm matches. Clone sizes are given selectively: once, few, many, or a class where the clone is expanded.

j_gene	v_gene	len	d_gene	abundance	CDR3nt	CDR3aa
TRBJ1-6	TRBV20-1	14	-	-	TGCAGTGCTAGTGTGGCACGTAATAATTCACCCCTCCACTTT	CSASVARNNSPLHF
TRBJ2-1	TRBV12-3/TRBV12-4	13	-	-	TGTGCCAGCAGTCCAAATCTACAAGAGACCCAGTTCTTC	CASSPNLQETQFF
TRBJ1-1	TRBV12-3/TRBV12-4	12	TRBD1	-	TGTGCCGGGGTCACAGGGGGCACTGAAGCTTTCTTT	CAGVTGGTEAFF
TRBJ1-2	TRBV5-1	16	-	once	TGCGCCAGCAGCTTGGTCAGGCCAGAGGAACACTATGGCTACACCTTC	CASSLVRPEEHYGYTF
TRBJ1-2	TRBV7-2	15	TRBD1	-	TGTGCCAGCAGCTTAAACAGTCACAGGGGAGTTGGCTACACCTTC	CASSLNSHRGVGYTF
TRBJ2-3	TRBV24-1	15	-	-	TGTGCCACCAGTGTGTCAGGAATCGGGACAGATACGCAGTATTTT	CATSVSGIGTDTQYF
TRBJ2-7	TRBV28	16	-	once	TGTGCCAGCAGTTCCCTAGGGGGGAGGAAACCCTACGAGCAGTACTTC	CASSSLGGRKPYEQYF
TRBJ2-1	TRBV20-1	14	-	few	-	CSTSGAGEYNEQFF
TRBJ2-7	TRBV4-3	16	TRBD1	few	TGCGCCAGCAGCCAAGAATTCCAGGGGGCCACCTACGAGCAGTACTTC	CASSQEFQGATYEQYF
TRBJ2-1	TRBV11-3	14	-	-	TGTGCCAGCAGCCGTAACCGACTATCCGATGAGCAGTTCTTC	CASSRNRLSDEQFF
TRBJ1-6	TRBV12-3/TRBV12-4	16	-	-	TGTGCCAGCAGTTTAGGGGAATTGATAAATAAGTCACCCCTCCACTTT	CASSLGELINKSPLHF
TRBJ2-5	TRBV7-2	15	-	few	TGTGCCAGCAGCTTCCCACTAGGGGGAGGAGAGACCCAGTACTTC	CASSFPLGGGETQYF
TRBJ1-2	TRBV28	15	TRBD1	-	TGTGCCAGCAGACAACTGCCGGGACAGGGCTATGGCTACACCTTC	CASRQLPGQGYGYTF
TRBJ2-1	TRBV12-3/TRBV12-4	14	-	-	TGTGCCTGCAGTTTAGATAGGCTCCACAATGAGCAGTTCTTC	CACSLDRLHNEQFF
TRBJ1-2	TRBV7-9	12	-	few	TGTGCCAGCAGCCAAACAGAGTATGGCTACACCTTC	CASSQTEYGYTF
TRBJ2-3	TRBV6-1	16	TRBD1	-	TGTGCCAGCAGTGCTAAGACAGGGGGCGAGGCAGATACGCAGTATTTT	CASSAKTGGEADTQYF
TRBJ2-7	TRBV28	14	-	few	TGTGCCAGCAGCCCCGGGACACTCCACCACGAGCAGTACTTC	CASSPGTLHHEQYF
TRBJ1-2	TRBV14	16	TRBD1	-	TGTGCCAGCAGCCAAGCCGGGACAGGGGGCGGCTATGGCTACACCTTC	CASSQAGTGGGYGYTF
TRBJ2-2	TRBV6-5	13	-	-	TGTGCCAGCAAAGAGGGAATGGCCGGGGAGCTGTTTTTT	CASKEGMAGELFF
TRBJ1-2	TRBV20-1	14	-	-	TGCAGTGCTAGAGCCGCGAGGGACTACTATGGCTACACCTTC	CSARAARDYYGYTF
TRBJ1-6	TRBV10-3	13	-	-	TGTGCCATCAGTGATATCCTAAATTCACCCCTCCACTTT	CAISDILNSPLHF
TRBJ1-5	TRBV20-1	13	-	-	TGCAGTGCTCCCGAGTTTGGGAATCAGCCCCAGCATTTT	CSAPEFGNQPQHF
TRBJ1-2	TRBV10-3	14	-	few	TGTGCCACGCTGCCAGGGAGAGCTAACTATGGCTACACCTTC	CATLPGRANYGYTF
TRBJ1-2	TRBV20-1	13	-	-	TGCAGTGCTAGCCTGCCAGCCTCCTATGGCTACACCTTC	CSASLPASYGYTF
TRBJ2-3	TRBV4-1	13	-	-	TGCGCCTGCAGCCAAGTCCCGGCCGATACGCAGTATTTT	CACSQVPADTQYF
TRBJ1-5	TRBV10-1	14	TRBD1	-	TGCGCCAGCAGTGGAGACAGGGGGCGGCAGCCCCAGCATTTT	CASSGDRGRQPQHF
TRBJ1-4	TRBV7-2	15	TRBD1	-	TGTGCCAGCAGCCCCACAGGGGGCGTCGGTGAAAAGCTGTTTTTT	CASSPTGGVGEKLFF
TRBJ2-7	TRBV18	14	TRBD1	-	TGTGCCAGCGCTACCGGGACAGGGAGGCACGAGCAGTACTTC	CASATGTGRHEQYF
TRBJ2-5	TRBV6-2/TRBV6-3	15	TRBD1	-	TGTGCCAGCAGTTTCCTTCCGGGACAGGGAGGGACCCAGTACTTC	CASSFLPGQGGTQYF
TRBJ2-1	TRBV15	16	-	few	TGTGCCACCAGCAGAGAGACTCCTAGCTCCTACAATGAGCAGTTCTTC	CATSRETPSSYNEQFF
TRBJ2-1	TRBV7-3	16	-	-	TGTGCCAGCAGCTTAACCGGAGGGGCCAATAGTAATGAGCAGTTCTTC	CASSLTGGANSNEQFF
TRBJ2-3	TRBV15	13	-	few	TGTGCCACCAGCAGAGGACGGTGGGATACGCAGTATTTT	CATSRGRWDTQYF